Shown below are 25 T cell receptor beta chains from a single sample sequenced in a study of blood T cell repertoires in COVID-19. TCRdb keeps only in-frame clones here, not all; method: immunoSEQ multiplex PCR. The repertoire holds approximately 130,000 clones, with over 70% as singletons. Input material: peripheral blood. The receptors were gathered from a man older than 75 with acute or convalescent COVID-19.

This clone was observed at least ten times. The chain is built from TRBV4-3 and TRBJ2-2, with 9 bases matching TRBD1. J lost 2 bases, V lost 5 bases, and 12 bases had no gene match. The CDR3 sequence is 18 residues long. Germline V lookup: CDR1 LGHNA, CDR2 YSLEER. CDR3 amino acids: CASSGQGTTSFNTGELFF. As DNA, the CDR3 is TGCGCCAGCAGCGGACAGGGGACGACGTCCTTCAACACCGGGGAGCTGTTTTTT.

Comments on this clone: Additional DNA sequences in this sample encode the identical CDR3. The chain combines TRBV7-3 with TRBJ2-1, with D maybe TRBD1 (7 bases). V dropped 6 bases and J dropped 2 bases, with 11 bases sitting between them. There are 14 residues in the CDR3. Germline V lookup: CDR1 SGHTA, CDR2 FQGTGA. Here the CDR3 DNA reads TGTGCCAGCAGTCGCGGGACAGCCTACAATGAGCAGTTCTTC. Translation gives CASSRGTAYNEQFF.

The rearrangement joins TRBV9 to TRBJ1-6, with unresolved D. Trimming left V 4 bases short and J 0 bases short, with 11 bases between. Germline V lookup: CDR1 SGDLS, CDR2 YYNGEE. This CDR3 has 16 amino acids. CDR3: CASSRGGNSYNSPLHF. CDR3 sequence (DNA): TGTGCCAGCAGCAGAGGAGGGAACTCCTATAATTCACCCCTCCACTTT.

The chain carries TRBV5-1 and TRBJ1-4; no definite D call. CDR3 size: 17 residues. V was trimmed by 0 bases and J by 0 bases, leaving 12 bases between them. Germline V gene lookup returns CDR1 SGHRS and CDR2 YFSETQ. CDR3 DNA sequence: TGCGCCAGCAGCTTGGTGGGCTCGAGATCAACTAATGAAAAACTGTTTTTT. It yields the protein CASSLVGSRSTNEKLFF.

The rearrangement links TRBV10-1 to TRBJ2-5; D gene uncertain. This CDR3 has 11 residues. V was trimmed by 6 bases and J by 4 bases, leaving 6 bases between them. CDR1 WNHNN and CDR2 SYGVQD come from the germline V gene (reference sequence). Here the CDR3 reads CASSSVETQYF. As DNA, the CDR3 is TGCGCCAGCAGCTCAGTAGAGACCCAGTACTTC.

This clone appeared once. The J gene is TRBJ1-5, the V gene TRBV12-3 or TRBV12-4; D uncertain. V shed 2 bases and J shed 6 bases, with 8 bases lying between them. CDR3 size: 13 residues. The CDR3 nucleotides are TGTGCCAGCAGTTTAAGAGAGGGTCAGCCCCAGCATTTT. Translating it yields CASSLREGQPQHF.

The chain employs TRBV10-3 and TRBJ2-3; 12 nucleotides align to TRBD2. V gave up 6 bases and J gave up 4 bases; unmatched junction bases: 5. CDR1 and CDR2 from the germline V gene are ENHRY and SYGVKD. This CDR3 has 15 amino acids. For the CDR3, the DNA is TGTGCCATCAGCTCTAGCGGGGGGGCCTCAGATACGCAGTATTTT. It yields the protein CAISSSGGASDTQYF.

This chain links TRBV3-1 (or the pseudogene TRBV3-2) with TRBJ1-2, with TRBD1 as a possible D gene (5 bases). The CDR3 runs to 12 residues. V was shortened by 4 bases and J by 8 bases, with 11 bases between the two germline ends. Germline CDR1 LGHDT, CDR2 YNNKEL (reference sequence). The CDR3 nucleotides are TGTGCCAGCAGCCCCTTAAAGGGGGGCTACACCTTC. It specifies CASSPLKGGYTF.

CDR3 nucleotides: TGCAGTGCAAACCGGGACTCAAAAAGGTATTTT. This gives the protein CSANRDSKRYF. The chain combines TRBV20-1 with TRBJ2-3; the D gene is possibly TRBD2 (6 bases). Trimming pared 6 bases from V and 14 bases from J, leaving 18 bases between. Looked up from germline, CDR1 is DFQATT and CDR2 is SNEGSKA (reference sequence). This CDR3 has 11 amino acids.

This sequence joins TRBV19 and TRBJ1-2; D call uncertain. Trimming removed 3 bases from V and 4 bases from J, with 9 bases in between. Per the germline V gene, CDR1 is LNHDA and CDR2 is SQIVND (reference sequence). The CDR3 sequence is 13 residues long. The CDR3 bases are TGTGCCAGTAGTATCAGGAACATCTATGGCTACACCTTC. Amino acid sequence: CASSIRNIYGYTF.

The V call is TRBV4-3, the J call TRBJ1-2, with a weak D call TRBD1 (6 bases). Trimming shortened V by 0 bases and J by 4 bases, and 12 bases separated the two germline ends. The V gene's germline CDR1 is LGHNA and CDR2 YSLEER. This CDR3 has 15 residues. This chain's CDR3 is CASSQEDRFSYGYTF. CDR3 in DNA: TGCGCCAGCAGCCAAGAAGACAGGTTCTCCTATGGCTACACCTTC.

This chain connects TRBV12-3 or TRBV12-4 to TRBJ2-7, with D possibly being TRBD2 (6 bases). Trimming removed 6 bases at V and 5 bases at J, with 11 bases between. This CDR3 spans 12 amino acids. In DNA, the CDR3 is TGTGCCAGCAGAAAGGGACTGGACGAGCAGTACTTC. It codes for CASRKGLDEQYF.

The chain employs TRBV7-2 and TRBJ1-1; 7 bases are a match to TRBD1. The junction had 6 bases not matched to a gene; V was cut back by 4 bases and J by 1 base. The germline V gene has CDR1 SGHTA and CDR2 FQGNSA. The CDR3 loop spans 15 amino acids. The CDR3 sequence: CASSSRGRGNTEAFF. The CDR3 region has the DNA TGTGCCAGCAGCTCAAGGGGGCGGGGGAACACTGAAGCTTTCTTT.

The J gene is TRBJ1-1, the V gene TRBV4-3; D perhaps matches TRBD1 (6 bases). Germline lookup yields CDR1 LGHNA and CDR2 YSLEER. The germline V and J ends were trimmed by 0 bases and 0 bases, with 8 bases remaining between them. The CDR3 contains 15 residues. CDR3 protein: CASSQDQGMNTEAFF. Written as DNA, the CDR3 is TGCGCCAGCAGCCAAGACCAGGGGATGAACACTGAAGCTTTCTTT.

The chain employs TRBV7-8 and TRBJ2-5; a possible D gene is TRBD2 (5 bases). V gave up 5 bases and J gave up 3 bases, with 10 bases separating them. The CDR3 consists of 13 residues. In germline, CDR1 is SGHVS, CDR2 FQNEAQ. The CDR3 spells CASSPRAEETQYF. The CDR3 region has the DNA TGTGCCAGCAGCCCCAGAGCGGAAGAGACCCAGTACTTC.

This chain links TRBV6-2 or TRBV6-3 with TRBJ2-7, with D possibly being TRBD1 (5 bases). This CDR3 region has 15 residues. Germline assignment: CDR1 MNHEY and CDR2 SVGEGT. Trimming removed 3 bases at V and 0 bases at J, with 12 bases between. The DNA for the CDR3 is TGTGCCAGCAGTTATCCACAGGTTAACTCCTACGAGCAGTACTTC. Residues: CASSYPQVNSYEQYF.

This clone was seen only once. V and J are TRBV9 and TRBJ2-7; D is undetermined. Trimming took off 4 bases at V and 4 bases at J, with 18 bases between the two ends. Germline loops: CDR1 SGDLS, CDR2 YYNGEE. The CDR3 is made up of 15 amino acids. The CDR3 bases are TGTGCCAGCAGCCCTACGACAAGCCCTGATTACGAGCAGTACTTC. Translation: CASSPTTSPDYEQYF.

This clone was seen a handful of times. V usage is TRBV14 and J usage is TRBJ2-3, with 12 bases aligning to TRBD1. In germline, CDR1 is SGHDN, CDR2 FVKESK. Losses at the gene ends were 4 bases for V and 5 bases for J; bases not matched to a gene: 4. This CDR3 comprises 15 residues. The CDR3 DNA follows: TGTGCCAGCAGCCCCTGGGACAGGGGGCAAGATACGCAGTATTTT. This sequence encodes CASSPWDRGQDTQYF.

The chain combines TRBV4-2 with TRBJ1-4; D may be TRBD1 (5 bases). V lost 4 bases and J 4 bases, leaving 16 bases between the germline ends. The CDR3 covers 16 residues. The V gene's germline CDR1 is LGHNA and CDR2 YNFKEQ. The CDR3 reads CASSPSYGGDNEKLFF. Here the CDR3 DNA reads TGTGCCAGCAGCCCTTCGTACGGGGGAGATAATGAAAAACTGTTTTTT.

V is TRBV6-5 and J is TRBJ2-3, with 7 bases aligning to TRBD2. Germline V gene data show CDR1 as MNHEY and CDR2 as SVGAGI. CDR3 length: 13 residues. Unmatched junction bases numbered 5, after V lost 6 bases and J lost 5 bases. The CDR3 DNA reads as TGTGCCAGCAGAGACGGGGGGAGAGATACGCAGTATTTT. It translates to CASRDGGRDTQYF.

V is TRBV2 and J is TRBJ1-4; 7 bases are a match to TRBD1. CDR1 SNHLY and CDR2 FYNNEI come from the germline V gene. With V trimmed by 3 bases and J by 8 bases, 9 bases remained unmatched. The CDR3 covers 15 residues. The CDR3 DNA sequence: TGTGCCAGCAGTGATTGGACGGGGACAGACGAAAAACTGTTTTTT. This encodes CASSDWTGTDEKLFF.

The CDR3 region has the DNA TGTGCCAGCAATCTCTTAGATACGCAGTATTTT. It specifies CASNLLDTQYF. This chain links TRBV2 with TRBJ2-3; D is unclear. V was pared by 7 bases and J by 5 bases, with 7 bases between. Germline V lookup: CDR1 SNHLY, CDR2 FYNNEI. The CDR3 covers 11 residues.

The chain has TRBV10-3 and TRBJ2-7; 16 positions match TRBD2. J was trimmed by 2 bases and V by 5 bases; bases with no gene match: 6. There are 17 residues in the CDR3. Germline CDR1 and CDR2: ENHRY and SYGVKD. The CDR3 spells CAISPGTSGGVPYEQYF. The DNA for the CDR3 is TGTGCCATCAGTCCCGGGACTAGCGGGGGGGTCCCCTACGAGCAGTACTTC.

The CDR3 nucleotides are TGTGCCAGTAGTAGCAGACTAGTCACCGGGGAGCTGTTTTTT. It is translated as CASSSRLVTGELFF. V and J are TRBV19 and TRBJ2-2, with D perhaps TRBD2 (6 bases). Germline V lookup: CDR1 LNHDA, CDR2 SQIVND (reference sequence). Between the trimmed V and J ends, which lost 4 bases and 4 bases, there was a span of 10 bases. The CDR3 contains 14 residues.

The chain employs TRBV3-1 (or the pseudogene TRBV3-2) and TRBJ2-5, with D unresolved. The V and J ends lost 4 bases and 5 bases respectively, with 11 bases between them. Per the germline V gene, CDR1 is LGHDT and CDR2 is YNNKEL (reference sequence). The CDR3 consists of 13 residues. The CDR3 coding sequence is TGTGCCAGCAGCCCGAGCGTCTCGGAGACCCAGTACTTC. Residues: CASSPSVSETQYF.